One and the same sample provided the 32 T cell receptor beta chains below, sequenced in a study of beta chain features in type 1 diabetes. The whole isolated RNA underwent reverse transcription, so sequencing captured expressed TCRB transcripts. Sequencing used immunoSEQ multiplex PCR; TCRdb keeps in-frame clones, though not all of them. The data show approximately 400,000 clones, about 15% seen once. Sequenced input: naive CD4+ T cells from blood. The receptors here all came from a woman under 30 in good health.

The chain has TRBV18 and TRBJ2-7; 12 nucleotides align to TRBD2. V was pared by 3 bases and J by 3 bases, with 6 bases of the junction left unmatched. Germline CDR1 reads KGHSH; CDR2 reads LQKENI. The CDR3 contains 16 residues. CDR3 nucleotides: TGTGCCAGCTCACCCCGGACTAGCGGGATTAGCTACGAGCAGTACTTC. This translates into CASSPRTSGISYEQYF.

This clone turned up a few times. The chain has TRBV28 and TRBJ2-7; D gene ambiguous. Germline loops: CDR1 MDHEN, CDR2 SYDVKM. This CDR3 comprises 13 residues. With 7 bases removed from V and 3 bases from J, the gap between germline ends came to 13 bases. The DNA for the CDR3 is TGTGCCAGCACAAGAGATGAGATCTACGAGCAGTACTTC. Translated: CASTRDEIYEQYF.

This clone has a handful of counts. The chain recombines TRBV30 with TRBJ1-2; 9 bases fit TRBD1. The CDR3 covers 15 residues. Unmatched junction bases numbered 13, after V lost 8 bases and J lost 3 bases. CDR1 is GTSNPN, CDR2 SVGIG, per germline (reference sequence). In DNA form, the CDR3 reads TGTGCCCAAGCTTTCAGTCGGACAGGGGACTATGGCTACACCTTC. It encodes CAQAFSRTGDYGYTF.

This clone was seen only a few times. J is TRBJ2-7 and V is TRBV4-2; D is uncertain. Germline CDR1 reads LGHNA; CDR2 reads YNFKEQ. V dropped 1 base and J dropped 1 base, with 8 bases sitting between them. This CDR3 spans 14 amino acids. The CDR3 sequence: CASSQGLESYEQYF. As DNA, the CDR3 is TGTGCCAGCAGCCAAGGACTGGAGTCCTACGAGCAGTACTTC.

There are a few counts of this clone. V and J are TRBV6-6 and TRBJ2-7; 7 bases map to TRBD2. The junction had 4 bases not matched to a gene; V was cut back by 5 bases and J by 3 bases. Germline V gene sequence: CDR1 MNHNY, CDR2 SVGAGI (reference sequence). The CDR3 covers 13 residues. This CDR3 reads CASSLAEGYEQYF. CDR3 nucleotides: TGTGCCAGCAGTCTAGCGGAGGGCTACGAGCAGTACTTC.

The V call is TRBV9, the J call TRBJ2-7, with 7 bases lining up with TRBD2. Germline-derived CDR1 and CDR2 are SGDLS and YYNGEE. V gave up 4 bases and J gave up 2 bases; unmatched junction bases: 12. The CDR3 has 16 residues. The CDR3 DNA sequence: TGTGCCAGCAGCCCTCTCCCGACGGCGGGAGCCTACGAGCAGTACTTC. Its protein product is CASSPLPTAGAYEQYF.

This clone was seen only a few times. The genes are TRBV15 and TRBJ1-2; a weak D match, TRBD1 (6 bases). The germline V gene encodes CDR1 LNHNV and CDR2 YYDKDF (reference sequence). V was clipped by 0 bases and J by 7 bases, with 9 bases between them. The CDR3 loop spans 13 amino acids. The CDR3 nucleotides are TGTGCCACCAGCAGAGATCAAGGGGGTGGCTACACCTTC. It yields the protein CATSRDQGGGYTF.

J is TRBJ2-7 and V is TRBV7-3; D is unclear. CDR3 length equals 14 residues. Germline values: CDR1 SGHTA, CDR2 FQGTGA. Trimming removed 1 base from V and 2 bases from J, with 9 bases in between. CDR3 bases: TGTGCCAGCAGCTTAAGTCCCCTTACCTACGAGCAGTACTTC. It encodes CASSLSPLTYEQYF.

This chain joins TRBV7-2 and TRBJ2-7, with D unclear. V was shortened by 4 bases and J by 1 base, with 11 bases between the two germline ends. Germline loops: CDR1 SGHTA, CDR2 FQGNSA. The CDR3 consists of 14 residues. CDR3 coding DNA: TGTGCCAGCAGCTACCAAGCGAATTCCTACGAGCAGTACTTC. This gives the protein CASSYQANSYEQYF.

The genes are TRBV7-3 and TRBJ2-5, with D tentatively TRBD2 (5 bases). The germline gives CDR1 SGHTA, CDR2 FQGTGA. V lost 1 base and J 1 base, leaving 13 bases between the germline ends. The CDR3 runs 16 residues. The CDR3 is CASSLNPRGLQETQYF. The CDR3 DNA reads TGTGCCAGCAGCTTAAATCCCCGGGGTCTCCAAGAGACCCAGTACTTC.

The rearrangement joins TRBV28 to TRBJ2-5, with 7 bases fitting TRBD1. The CDR3 consists of 15 residues. The germline CDR1 and CDR2 sequences are MDHEN and SYDVKM. V lost 5 bases to trimming and J lost 3 bases; unmatched junction nucleotides: 9. The chain's CDR3 is CASSTPGQTEETQYF. The CDR3 DNA sequence: TGTGCCAGCAGTACACCGGGACAGACAGAAGAGACCCAGTACTTC. Using reference TRBV28 and TRBJ2-5 for the parts outside the CDR3, the full variable domain is DVKVTQSSRYLVKRTGEKVFLECVQDMDHENMFWYRQDPGLGLRLIYFSYDVKMKEKGDIPEGYSVSREKKERFSLILESASTNQTSMYLCASSTPGQTEETQYFGPGTRLLVL.

The chain combines TRBV6-4 with TRBJ1-1; 10 positions match TRBD1. CDR3 size: 15 residues. Per the germline V gene, CDR1 is MRHNA and CDR2 is SNTAGT. Germline trimming cut 4 bases from V and 4 bases from J; bases unmatched to any gene: 6. The CDR3 nucleotides are TGTGCCAGCAGTGTGACAGGGGGCCGTGGCACTGAAGCTTTCTTT. Protein: CASSVTGGRGTEAFF.

This clone was observed a few times. The rearrangement links TRBV6-5 to TRBJ2-5; TRBD1 might be the D (6 bases). V was pared by 11 bases and J by 5 bases, with 15 bases between. CDR3 size: 12 residues. The V gene's germline CDR1 is MNHEY and CDR2 SVGAGI. The CDR3 sequence: CAAGEKRETQYF. In nucleotides, the CDR3 is TGTGCCGCAGGGGAAAAGAGGGAGACCCAGTACTTC.

The chain combines TRBV28 with TRBJ2-6, with no clear D. Trimming left V 5 bases short and J 3 bases short, with 11 bases between. Germline CDR1 and CDR2: MDHEN and SYDVKM. This CDR3 comprises 15 residues. The CDR3 sequence is CASSSITGGANVLTF. Written as DNA, the CDR3 is TGTGCCAGCAGTAGTATTACTGGTGGGGCCAACGTCCTGACTTTC.

In this sample, this clone turned up a few times. The chain recombines TRBV15 with TRBJ1-1; TRBD1 might be the D (5 bases). The CDR3 is 17 residues long. Looked up from germline, CDR1 is LNHNV and CDR2 is YYDKDF (reference sequence). V was cut by 0 bases and J by 4 bases, with 18 bases left in between. CDR3 region: CATSRDSGLISSTEAFF. DNA for the CDR3: TGTGCCACCAGCAGAGATTCAGGGCTTATCTCGAGCACTGAAGCTTTCTTT.

The chain links TRBV4-1 to TRBJ2-2, with D tentatively TRBD1 (6 bases). V lost 2 bases to trimming and J lost 6 bases, with 7 bases between them. The CDR3 covers 13 residues. Germline-derived CDR1 and CDR2 are MGHRA and YSYEKL. DNA for the CDR3: TGCGCCAGCAGCCAAACAGGGTCCGGGGAGCTGTTTTTT. It is translated as CASSQTGSGELFF.

This clone was counted between two and nine times. The chain is built from TRBV9 and TRBJ2-3; 10 bases are a match to TRBD2. Germline V CDR1 and CDR2: SGDLS, YYNGEE. The J segment lost 7 bases and the V segment lost 0 bases, leaving 5 bases of the junction unmatched. The CDR3 runs 15 residues. CDR3 DNA: TGTGCCAGCAGCGTAGAGTTAGCGGGAGGCTATACGCAGTATTTT. Protein sequence: CASSVELAGGYTQYF.

The rearrangement links TRBV5-1 to TRBJ2-5, with unresolved D. V dropped 1 base and J dropped 4 bases, with 20 bases sitting between them. The germline V gene encodes CDR1 SGHRS and CDR2 YFSETQ. This CDR3 has 17 residues. This CDR3 reads CASSLFARGTSLETQYF. The CDR3 DNA reads as TGCGCCAGCAGCTTGTTTGCGAGAGGTACATCGTTAGAGACCCAGTACTTC.

The rearrangement joins TRBV2 to TRBJ1-2, with 8 nucleotides matching TRBD1. Germline CDR1 SNHLY, CDR2 FYNNEI. The ends lost 3 bases at V and 5 bases at J; junction bases unmatched: 5. CDR3 size: 14 residues. The CDR3 nucleotides read TGTGCCAGCAGTGAGTACAGGGGGACTTATGGCTACACCTTC. As protein: CASSEYRGTYGYTF.

The chain links TRBV6-5 to TRBJ1-1; 10 nucleotides match TRBD1. J lost 5 bases, V lost 6 bases, and 3 bases had no gene match. The CDR3 is made up of 13 amino acids. From germline, CDR1 is MNHEY and CDR2 SVGAGI. The CDR3 region is CASRDRGLTEAFF. In DNA form, the CDR3 reads TGTGCCAGCAGGGACAGGGGGTTGACTGAAGCTTTCTTT.

This chain connects TRBV7-9 to TRBJ2-3; no firm D call. The germline CDR1 and CDR2 sequences are SEHNR and FQNEAQ (reference sequence). There are 14 residues in the CDR3. Trimming removed 3 bases at V and 0 bases at J, with 7 bases between. CDR3 coding DNA: TGTGCCAGCAGCTTTCCCTCTAGCACAGATACGCAGTATTTT. Translation: CASSFPSSTDTQYF.

The V gene is TRBV5-1, the J gene TRBJ2-7; the match to TRBD2 covers 7 bases. The CDR3 runs to 15 residues. V lost 3 bases to trimming and J lost 3 bases; unmatched junction nucleotides: 9. Germline CDR1 reads SGHRS; CDR2 reads YFSETQ. The CDR3 spells CASSSSGTGDYEQYF. Written as DNA, the CDR3 is TGCGCCAGCAGCTCCAGCGGGACTGGCGACTACGAGCAGTACTTC.

The chain has TRBV6-5 and TRBJ1-3, with a weak D call TRBD1 (5 bases). Germline lookup yields CDR1 MNHEY and CDR2 SVGAGI. The CDR3 runs 15 residues. V was shortened by 6 bases and J by 2 bases, with 14 bases between the two germline ends. The CDR3 region is CASRRAGGAGNTIYF. Here the CDR3 DNA reads TGTGCCAGCAGGAGGGCCGGGGGAGCTGGAAACACCATATATTTT.

This chain joins TRBV30 and TRBJ2-2; D remains unclear. CDR3 length equals 15 residues. V was shortened by 0 bases and J by 5 bases, with 13 bases between the two germline ends. CDR1 GTSNPN and CDR2 SVGIG come from the germline V gene (reference sequence). The CDR3 coding sequence is TGTGCCTGGAGTGTAAGTCGTGGCAGAACCGGGGAGCTGTTTTTT. It is translated as CAWSVSRGRTGELFF.

J is TRBJ2-7 and V is TRBV27, with D tentatively TRBD2 (5 bases). The germline gives CDR1 MNHEY, CDR2 SMNVEV (reference sequence). Trimming removed 7 bases at V and 0 bases at J, with 10 bases between. This CDR3 contains 13 residues. The CDR3: CASTRGDSYEQYF. The CDR3 DNA reads as TGTGCCAGCACCCGGGGAGACTCCTACGAGCAGTACTTC.

This clone was counted between two and nine times. V usage is TRBV4-2 and J usage is TRBJ2-1; 15 bases map to TRBD2. V lost 1 base to trimming and J lost 0 bases; unmatched junction nucleotides: 7. Germline CDR1 reads LGHNA; CDR2 reads YNFKEQ. This CDR3 region has 20 residues. CDR3 loop: CASSQVLGLAGGPSYNEQFF. In DNA, the CDR3 is TGTGCCAGCAGCCAAGTCCTTGGACTAGCGGGAGGGCCCTCCTACAATGAGCAGTTCTTC.

This chain uses TRBV13 with TRBJ2-3, with a possible D match to TRBD1 (5 bases). This CDR3 contains 13 residues. Trimming took 5 bases from V and 4 from J, leaving 10 bases between them. CDR1 and CDR2 from the germline V gene are PRHDT and FYEKMQ (reference sequence). CDR3 residues: CASSLAGPDTQYF. The CDR3 bases are TGTGCCAGCAGCCTGGCAGGGCCAGATACGCAGTATTTT.

The rearrangement uses TRBV5-4 and TRBJ2-1; maybe TRBD2 (6 bases). From germline, CDR1 is SGHNT and CDR2 YYREEE (reference sequence). Trimming removed 3 bases from V and 5 bases from J, with 9 bases in between. This CDR3 has 13 amino acids. The CDR3 loop reads CASSSLANNEQFF. As DNA, the CDR3 is TGTGCCAGCAGCTCACTAGCTAACAATGAGCAGTTCTTC.

This clone was counted a few times. This rearrangement joins TRBV13 to TRBJ2-1, with 7 bases fitting TRBD2. Germline V gene lookup returns CDR1 PRHDT and CDR2 FYEKMQ (reference sequence). V lost 7 bases and J lost 4; bases outside the gene matches: 13. This CDR3 is built from 16 residues. CDR3 amino acids: CASTERSSGNYNEQFF. In DNA form, the CDR3 reads TGTGCCAGCACCGAAAGGTCTAGCGGAAATTACAATGAGCAGTTCTTC.

The V call is TRBV29-1, the J call TRBJ1-4; D uncertain. CDR1 is SQVTM, CDR2 ANQGSEA, per germline. Trimming removed 4 bases from V and 4 bases from J, with 10 bases in between. There are 13 residues in the CDR3. Here the CDR3 DNA reads TGCAGCGTTGGCGGCGTGCTTAATGAAAAACTGTTTTTT. This translates into CSVGGVLNEKLFF.

This clone was seen a handful of times. The chain recombines TRBV5-1 with TRBJ2-7, with a tentative D call TRBD2 (5 bases). The CDR3 runs 14 residues. Trimming removed 6 bases at V and 7 bases at J, with 20 bases between. Looked up from germline, CDR1 is SGHRS and CDR2 is YFSETQ. The CDR3 DNA follows: TGCGCCAGCACCCCGGGGTCCACGAGGTGGGAGCAGTACTTC. Amino acid sequence: CASTPGSTRWEQYF.

V usage is TRBV27 and J usage is TRBJ2-3, with TRBD2 matching over 7 bases. CDR3 size: 15 residues. With V trimmed by 4 bases and J by 5 bases, 9 bases remained unmatched. From germline, CDR1 is MNHEY and CDR2 SMNVEV (reference sequence). The CDR3 protein is CASSSRTGTIDTQYF. The CDR3 DNA follows: TGTGCCAGCAGTTCCCGAACTGGGACTATAGATACGCAGTATTTT.